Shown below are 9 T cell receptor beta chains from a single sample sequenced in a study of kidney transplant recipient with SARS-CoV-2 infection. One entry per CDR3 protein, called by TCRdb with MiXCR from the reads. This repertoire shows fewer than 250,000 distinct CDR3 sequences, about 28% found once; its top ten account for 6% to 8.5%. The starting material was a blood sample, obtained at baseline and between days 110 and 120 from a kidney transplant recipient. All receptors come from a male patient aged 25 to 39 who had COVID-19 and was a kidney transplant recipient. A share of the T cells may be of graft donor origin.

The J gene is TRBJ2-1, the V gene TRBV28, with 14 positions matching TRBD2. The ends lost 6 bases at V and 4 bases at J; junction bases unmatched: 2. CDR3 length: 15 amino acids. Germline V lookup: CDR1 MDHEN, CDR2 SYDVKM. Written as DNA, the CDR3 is TGTGCCAGCAGGCGGACTAGCGGGAGGTACAATGAGCAGTTCTTC. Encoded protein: CASRRTSGRYNEQFF.

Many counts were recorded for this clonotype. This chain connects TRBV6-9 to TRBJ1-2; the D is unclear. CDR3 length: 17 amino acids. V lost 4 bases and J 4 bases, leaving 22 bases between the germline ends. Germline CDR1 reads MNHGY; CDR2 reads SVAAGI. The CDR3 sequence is CASSFPMPYGKTYGYTF. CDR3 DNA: TGTGCCAGCAGTTTTCCCATGCCTTACGGAAAGACCTATGGCTACACCTTC.

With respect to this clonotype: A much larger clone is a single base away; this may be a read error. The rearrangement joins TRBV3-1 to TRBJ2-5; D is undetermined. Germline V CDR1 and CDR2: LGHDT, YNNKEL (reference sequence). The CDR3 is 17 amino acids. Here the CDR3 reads CTSSDHLPISFSETQYF. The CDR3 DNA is TGTACCAGCAGCGATCATCTTCCCATTTCTTTCTCTGAGACCCAGTACTTC.

The CDR3 sequence is CASSESETGWNEQFF. The CDR3 DNA sequence: TGCGCCAGCAGTGAGTCAGAGACAGGGTGGAATGAGCAGTTCTTC. The rearrangement joins TRBV10-1 to TRBJ2-1; 7 nucleotides line up with TRBD1. J gave up 7 bases and V 0 bases, and 6 bases lay outside the gene matches. Germline values: CDR1 WNHNN, CDR2 SYGVQD (reference sequence). This CDR3 has 15 amino acids.

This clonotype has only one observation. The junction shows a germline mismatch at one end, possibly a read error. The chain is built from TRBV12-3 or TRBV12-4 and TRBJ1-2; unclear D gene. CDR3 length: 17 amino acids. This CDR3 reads CANSVCVTAGKTYGYTF. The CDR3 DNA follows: TGTGCCAACAGTGTTTGTGTCACGGCAGGAAAGACCTATGGCTACACCTTC.

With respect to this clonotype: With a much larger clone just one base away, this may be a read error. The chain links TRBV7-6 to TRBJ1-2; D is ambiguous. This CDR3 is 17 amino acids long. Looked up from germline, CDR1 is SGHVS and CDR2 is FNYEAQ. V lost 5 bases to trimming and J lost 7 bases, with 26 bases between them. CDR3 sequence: CASSGAFESRKTFGYTF. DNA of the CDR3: TGTGCCAGCAGCGGTGCATTTGAATCTCGAAAGACCTTTGGCTACACCTTC.

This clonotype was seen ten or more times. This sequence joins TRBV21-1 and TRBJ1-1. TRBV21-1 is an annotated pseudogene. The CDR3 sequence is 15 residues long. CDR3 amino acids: CASSKVGSWSGEAFF. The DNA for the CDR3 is TGTGCCAGCAGCAAAGTGGGCTCCTGGTCCGGTGAAGCTTTCTTT.

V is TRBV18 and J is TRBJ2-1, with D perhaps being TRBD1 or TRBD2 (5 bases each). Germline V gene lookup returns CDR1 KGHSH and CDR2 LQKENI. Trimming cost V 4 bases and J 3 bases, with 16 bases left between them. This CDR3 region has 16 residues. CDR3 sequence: CASSRPGTGFYNEQFF. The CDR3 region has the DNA TGTGCCAGCTCACGTCCCGGGACGGGATTCTACAATGAGCAGTTCTTC.

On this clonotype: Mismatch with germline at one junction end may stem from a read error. CDR3 in amino acids: CASSLLGGFEYNDQFF. The CDR3 DNA follows: TGTGCCAGCAGCTTACTGGGGGGCTTCGAGTACAATGATCAGTTCTTC. This chain connects TRBV7-9 to TRBJ2-1; D assignment may be TRBD1 or TRBD2 (6 bases each). CDR3 length equals 16 residues. CDR1 is SEHNR and CDR2 is FQNEAQ in the germline V gene (reference sequence). Full variable domain (remainder filled in from reference TRBV7-9 and TRBJ2-1): DTGVSQNPRHKITKRGQNVTFRCDPISEHNRLYWYRQTLGQGPEFLTYFQNEAQLEKSRLLSDRFSAERPKGSFSTLEIQRTEQGDSAMYLCASSLLGGFEYNDQFFGPGTRLTVL.